One T cell receptor (beta chain) is described in this entry. The data stem from a study of blood T cell repertoires in COVID-19. Trimming pared 4 bases from V and 8 bases from J, leaving 18 bases between. The germline CDR1 and CDR2 sequences are SGHKS and YYEKEE (reference sequence). This CDR3 contains 14 residues. Followed over time, Seattle patients had been enrolled while infection was active. Per the study methods: Researchers report that nucleated cell counts were estimated from reference gene primer amplification. The assay was immunoSEQ multiplex PCR, and TCRdb's table has in-frame clones only and misses some. V and J calls and clone size follow that table, whereas D and trimming were derived from the DNA. This table holds approximately 200,000 clones, about 80% found once.

V is TRBV5-5 and J is TRBJ1-2; no reliable D call. The sample consisted of peripheral blood. The receptor was derived from a woman of 80 years or more with COVID-19, enrolled during active disease. CDR3 region: CASSAPTGWRGYTF. The DNA for the CDR3 is TGTGCCAGCAGCGCACCCACGGGGTGGAGGGGCTACACCTTC.